Following are 26 T cell receptor beta chains from one sample sequenced in a study of identical twins. One entry per CDR3 protein results from TCRdb running MiXCR on the 5' RACE reads. The table has approximately 1.8 million distinct CDR3 sequences, roughly 35% seen once. The sample taken for sequencing was cord blood. These TCRs come from a newborn girl in good health.

In the case of this clonotype: One end of the junction varies from germline; a read error may be responsible. This rearrangement joins TRBV3-1 to TRBJ2-7; D remains unclear. The CDR3 has 14 residues. The V gene's germline CDR1 is LGHDT and CDR2 YNNKEL (reference sequence). The CDR3 DNA follows: TGTGCCAGCAGCCAAGGGTTATTTTCCTACGGGCAGTACTTC. The encoded protein is CASSQGLFSYGQYF.

V and J are TRBV7-9 and TRBJ1-1, with a weak D call TRBD1 (6 bases). CDR3 size: 19 residues. Per the germline V gene, CDR1 is SEHNR and CDR2 is FQNEAQ (reference sequence). Deletions cut 5 bases from V and 1 base from J, with 26 bases between. This CDR3 is CASSPARAQQGRRNTEAFF. CDR3 DNA: TGTGCCAGCAGCCCCGCGCGGGCACAACAGGGTAGGAGGAACACTGAAGCTTTCTTT.

J is TRBJ1-4 and V is TRBV4-2; D remains ambiguous. V shed 5 bases and J shed 6 bases, with 7 bases lying between them. The germline V gene has CDR1 LGHNA and CDR2 YNFKEQ. The CDR3 contains 12 residues. The CDR3 region is CASSYHHEKLFF. For the CDR3, the DNA is TGTGCCAGCAGCTATCACCATGAAAAACTGTTTTTT.

The table lists this clonotype with a few counts. The CDR3 bases are TGTGCCAGACAGGGGCACGAGCAGTACTTC. It specifies CARQGHEQYF. This chain joins TRBV25-1 and TRBJ2-5, with 7 bases that match TRBD1. Near its end, the DNA agrees better with TRBJ2-7, so the J call may be wrong. Germline V lookup: CDR1 MGHDK, CDR2 SYGVNS. This CDR3 region has 10 residues.

This clonotype was seen more than once but under ten times. The chain couples TRBV5-1 to TRBJ2-4; D is undetermined. CDR1 is SGHRS and CDR2 is YFSETQ in the germline V gene. The germline V and J ends were trimmed by 2 bases and 12 bases, with 0 bases remaining between them. This CDR3 has 8 residues. CDR3 nucleotide sequence: TGCGCCAGCAGCTTTCAGTACTTC. Amino acid sequence: CASSFQYF.

The chain combines TRBV29-1 with TRBJ2-7; TRBD2 matches 12 bases. Losses at the gene ends were 4 bases for V and 2 bases for J; bases not matched to a gene: 9. Germline V gene data show CDR1 as SQVTM and CDR2 as ANQGSEA. CDR3 size: 16 residues. The CDR3 reads CSVGGPGLAGTYEQYF. The CDR3 DNA reads TGCAGCGTTGGGGGCCCCGGACTAGCGGGAACCTACGAGCAGTACTTC.

V usage is TRBV5-1 and J usage is TRBJ2-3; 10 bases match TRBD2. CDR3 length: 17 residues. CDR1 is SGHRS, CDR2 YFSETQ, per germline. Trimming cost V 1 base and J 1 base; bases outside gene matches: 6. The CDR3 here is CASSLYLLAGGTDTQYF. The CDR3, as DNA: TGCGCCAGCAGCTTGTATCTCCTAGCGGGGGGCACAGATACGCAGTATTTT.

This chain links TRBV5-1 with TRBJ2-5; D ambiguous. This CDR3 region has 14 residues. The ends were cut back, 0 bases at V and 7 bases at J, with 13 bases in the middle. The germline gives CDR1 SGHRS, CDR2 YFSETQ. Here the CDR3 DNA reads TGCGCCAGCAGCTTGGGAGAAGATGGTCGGACCCAGTACTTC. Protein: CASSLGEDGRTQYF.

The chain joins TRBV28 to TRBJ2-1; D is undetermined. CDR1 is MDHEN and CDR2 is SYDVKM in the germline V gene. Trimming removed 3 bases at V and 2 bases at J, with 11 bases between. The CDR3 spans 15 residues. DNA of the CDR3: TGTGCCAGCAGTTTCCCGGACGGGCCCTACAATGAGCAGTTCTTC. Its translation: CASSFPDGPYNEQFF.

Worth noting for this clonotype: The junction departs from the called germline gene at one end, perhaps through a read error. The chain joins TRBV12-3 or TRBV12-4 to TRBJ1-2; no reliable D call. This CDR3 region has 14 residues. CDR3: CASSLQTNIYGCTF. In nucleotides, the CDR3 is TGTGCCAGCAGTTTACAGACCAATATCTATGGCTGCACCTTC.

The CDR3 DNA reads TGTGCCAGCAGCCAACAGACTAGCGGGGGGGCCCACGAGCAGTACTTC. Protein sequence: CASSQQTSGGAHEQYF. J is TRBJ2-7 and V is TRBV4-2, with 14 bases fitting TRBD2. V lost 2 bases, J lost 5 bases, and 5 bases stayed unmatched. The CDR3 runs to 16 residues. Germline CDR1 reads LGHNA; CDR2 reads YNFKEQ.

The sample holds a few counts of this clonotype. The chain combines TRBV28 with TRBJ1-1; D gene ambiguous. Trimming took off 6 bases at V and 4 bases at J, with 15 bases between the two ends. This CDR3 region has 14 residues. From germline, CDR1 is MDHEN and CDR2 SYDVKM. CDR3 region: CASSPNFRPTEAFF. The CDR3 nucleotides read TGTGCCAGCAGCCCAAACTTCCGCCCCACTGAAGCTTTCTTT.

The chain links TRBV20-1 to TRBJ2-1, with a possible D match to TRBD2 (6 bases). The CDR3 consists of 13 residues. V was cut by 6 bases and J by 9 bases, with 18 bases left in between. The germline V gene has CDR1 DFQATT and CDR2 SNEGSKA (reference sequence). For the CDR3, the DNA is TGCAGTGCCATTGAACTAGCCCCAGGTGAGCAGTTCTTC. It is translated as CSAIELAPGEQFF.

This clonotype was counted between two and nine times. The chain has TRBV10-3 and TRBJ1-5, with D hard to call. Deletions cut 4 bases from V and 7 bases from J, with 8 bases between. Germline-derived CDR1 and CDR2 are ENHRY and SYGVKD. The CDR3 totals 12 residues. The CDR3 reads CAISGGDQPQHF. The CDR3 DNA follows: TGTGCCATCAGTGGCGGAGACCAGCCCCAGCATTTT.

In this sample, this clonotype turned up a few times. V gene TRBV29-1 combines with J gene TRBJ2-4, with TRBD2 matching 11 bases. Trimming took 7 bases from V and 8 from J; bases not matched to a gene: 4. CDR3 length equals 12 residues. Germline assignment: CDR1 SQVTM and CDR2 ANQGSEA. DNA of the CDR3: TGCAGCGCCGGGACTAGCGGAGACATTCAGTACTTC. Its protein is CSAGTSGDIQYF.

The rearrangement uses TRBV4-1 and TRBJ1-2, with TRBD1 as a possible D gene (5 bases). Germline CDR1 is MGHRA and CDR2 is YSYEKL. The V gene lost 2 bases and the J gene lost 2 bases, with 18 bases spanning the gap. The CDR3 has 17 residues. The CDR3 is CASSQLQRQSGNYGYTF. CDR3 sequence (DNA): TGCGCCAGCAGCCAACTCCAGCGACAGTCCGGAAACTATGGCTACACCTTC.

On this clonotype itself: The germline gene is not matched at one end of the junction; a read error may be the cause. This sequence joins TRBV12-3 or TRBV12-4 and TRBJ2-3, with 12 bases lining up with TRBD2. The CDR3 covers 17 residues. The CDR3 protein is CVSERGASGRASDTQYF. Written as DNA, the CDR3 is TGTGTCAGCGAGCGGGGCGCTAGCGGGAGGGCCTCAGATACGCAGTATTTT.

Points on this clonotype: A read error may be the cause here, since a much bigger clone is one base away. This chain links TRBV29-1 with TRBJ2-3; TRBD2 matches at 7 bases. The CDR3 is made up of 14 amino acids. The V segment lost 8 bases and the J segment 5 bases; nucleotides outside the gene matches: 13. Per germline, CDR1 SQVTM and CDR2 ANQGSEA. DNA for the CDR3: TGCAGCCTTACACCCGGGACTAAAATAGATACGCAGTATTTT. Translation gives CSLTPGTKIDTQYF.

This clonotype was recorded a few times. The V and J genes are TRBV2 and TRBJ1-2; a weak D match, TRBD1 (6 bases). The V end lost 6 bases, the J end lost 1 base, and 15 bases lay between the germline ends. From germline, CDR1 is SNHLY and CDR2 FYNNEI. This CDR3 has 15 residues. The CDR3 bases are TGTGCCAGCAGGCGGACAGTTCTCCTTAACTATGGCTACACCTTC. Amino acids: CASRRTVLLNYGYTF.

In the case of this clonotype: Since the CDR3 does not end with the conserved phenylalanine or tryptophan, this likely comes from a read error. The gene calls are TRBV5-1 and TRBJ2-1, with D perhaps TRBD2 (6 bases). V dropped 2 bases and J dropped 8 bases, with 17 bases sitting between them. The CDR3 is made up of 15 amino acids. Germline assignment: CDR1 SGHRS and CDR2 YFSETQ. CDR3 coding DNA: TGCGCCAGCAGCTTCCGGGACTGGATAGCGGATGAGCAGTTCTAC. Its protein product is CASSFRDWIADEQFY.

This chain uses TRBV12-3 or TRBV12-4 with TRBJ2-3; D is tentatively TRBD1 or TRBD2 (5 bases each). V dropped 2 bases and J dropped 2 bases, with 17 bases sitting between them. The CDR3 covers 17 residues. The CDR3 nucleotides read TGTGCCAGCAGTTTAAGTCTGGGGGATACCCACACAGATACGCAGTATTTT. Translation gives CASSLSLGDTHTDTQYF.

The chain is built from TRBV6-1 and TRBJ1-2, with D hard to call. V was cut by 7 bases and J by 4 bases, with 10 bases left in between. This CDR3 comprises 12 residues. Germline V gene sequence: CDR1 MNHNS, CDR2 SASEGT. CDR3 DNA sequence: TGTGCCAGCATGAGGGTCGGCTATGGCTACACCTTC. It yields the protein CASMRVGYGYTF.

This clonotype came up many times. V gene TRBV13 combines with J gene TRBJ2-4, with a weak D call TRBD2 (5 bases). The CDR3 covers 13 residues. Per the germline V gene, CDR1 is PRHDT and CDR2 is FYEKMQ (reference sequence). Trimming shortened V by 0 bases and J by 8 bases, and 8 bases separated the two germline ends. CDR3 amino acids: CASSLGQRDIQYF. The CDR3, as DNA: TGTGCCAGCAGCTTAGGACAGAGGGACATTCAGTACTTC.

This clonotype turned up a few times. This sequence joins TRBV28 and TRBJ1-6; D is perhaps TRBD1 (5 bases). The CDR3 spans 15 residues. V was cut by 6 bases and J by 6 bases, with 15 bases left in between. The germline gives CDR1 MDHEN, CDR2 SYDVKM. The CDR3 coding sequence is TGTGCCAGCAGCCGACCCCCAGGGAGTAATTCACCCCTCCACTTT. This codes for CASSRPPGSNSPLHF.

In its sample, this clonotype was seen a few times. V and J are TRBV5-1 and TRBJ1-4; D may be TRBD1 (5 bases). Between the trimmed V and J ends, which lost 9 bases and 5 bases, there was a span of 14 bases. Germline assignment: CDR1 SGHRS and CDR2 YFSETQ. The CDR3 has 13 residues. The CDR3 nucleotides read TGCGCCATATCGGGACGGGGGAATGAAAAACTGTTTTTT. The encoded protein is CAISGRGNEKLFF.

This clonotype was seen more than once but under ten times. This clone may be a read error of a much larger clone one base away. The chain employs TRBV28 and TRBJ1-2; 8 bases agree with TRBD1. Germline-derived CDR1 and CDR2 are MDHEN and SYDVKM. V was clipped by 0 bases and J by 4 bases; unmatched bases: 1. This CDR3 has 14 residues. CDR3 residues: CASSLWDRVYGYTF. The DNA of the CDR3 is TGTGCCAGCAGTTTATGGGACAGGGTCTATGGCTACACCTTC.